This is a list of T cell receptor beta chains from one sample in a study of regulatory T cells in long-lasting Graves disease. TCRdb ran MiXCR on the multiplex PCR reads and lists one entry per CDR3 protein. The sample holds approximately 350,000 distinct CDR3 sequences, about 10% seen once. The same sample was also studied in work on T cells in Graves' hyperthyroidism and ophthalmopathy.

This specimen was peripheral blood mononuclear cells (PBMCs), taken at new diagnosis, from a patient treated with antithyroid drugs. The receptors were sampled from a woman aged 18-29 years with Graves disease. The CDR3 runs from the conserved cysteine through the conserved F or W. A D gene is named only where the DNA matches it firmly. Clone size, where shown, is once, few, many, or a class for clones that have expanded.

V gene	J gene	clone size	D gene	CDR3 protein	CDR3 DNA
TRBV7-3	TRBJ2-3	many	.	CASSRETREDTQYF	TGTGCCAGCAGCCGCGAGACTAGGGAGGATACGCAGTATTTT
TRBV20-1	TRBJ2-2	few	TRBD1	CSARDRDRGNTGELFF	TGCAGTGCTAGAGATCGCGACAGGGGGAACACCGGGGAGCTGTTTTTT
TRBV24-1	TRBJ2-1	.	TRBD2	CATSDLGAGEGSYNEQFF	TGTGCCACCAGTGATTTGGGAGCGGGAGAGGGCTCCTACAATGAGCAGTTCTTC
TRBV7-9	TRBJ2-7	many	TRBD2	CASSLVGLAGVGEQYF	TGTGCCAGCAGCTTAGTGGGGCTAGCGGGAGTTGGAGAGCAGTACTTC
TRBV7-6	TRBJ1-1	.	.	CASSLSLPTGQTEAFF	TGTGCCAGCAGCTTAAGCCTTCCAACAGGGCAAACTGAAGCTTTCTTC
TRBV7-9	TRBJ2-2	.	TRBD2	CAGSPPGLAGPGELFF	TGTGCCGGCAGCCCACCGGGACTAGCGGGACCCGGGGAGCTGTTTTTT
TRBV7-2	TRBJ1-2	many	TRBD1	CASSLRGGGNYGYTF	TGTGCCAGCAGCTTAAGAGGAGGGGGCAACTATGGCTACACCTTC
TRBV7-6	TRBJ2-3	many	.	CAGNGPRGTDTQYF	TGTGCCGGGAACGGGCCCAGAGGCACAGATACGCAGTATTTT
TRBV5-1	TRBJ1-2	.	.	CAGSPLNKDGYTF	TGCGCCGGCAGCCCGTTGAACAAGGATGGCTACACCTTC
TRBV11-2	TRBJ2-3	many	TRBD2	CASSRLAGGFTDTQYF	TGTGCCAGCAGCCGACTAGCGGGGGGCTTCACAGATACGCAGTATTTT
TRBV7-9	TRBJ2-2	many	.	CASSLEGVTGELFF	TGTGCCAGCAGCTTAGAAGGGGTGACCGGGGAGCTGTTTTTT
TRBV3-1	TRBJ2-1	.	TRBD2	CASSQREGSGGSFYNEQFF	TGTGCCAGCAGCCAACGGGAGGGCAGCGGGGGATCCTTCTACAATGAGCAGTTCTTC
TRBV7-2	TRBJ2-3	.	.	CASSLLQAHTQYF	TGTGCCAGCAGCTTATTACAGGCCCATACGCAGTATTTT
TRBV19	TRBJ1-5	many	.	CASSPGTVSNQPQHF	TGTGCCAGTAGTCCCGGGACGGTGAGCAATCAGCCCCAGCATTTT
TRBV2	TRBJ2-1	many	.	CASSDSEAPYDEQFF	TGTGCCAGCAGTGACTCTGAGGCCCCATATGATGAGCAGTTCTTC
TRBV12-3/TRBV12-4	TRBJ2-2	many	TRBD2	CASRDLAGGPTGELFF	TGTGCCAGCAGAGATCTAGCGGGAGGGCCCACCGGGGAGCTGTTTTTT
TRBV11-3	TRBJ2-1	many	TRBD2	CASSPGASGIHNEQFF	TGTGCCAGCAGCCCGGGTGCTAGCGGGATCCACAATGAGCAGTTCTTC